The clone carrying this TCR beta chain was seen a handful of times. Sequencing used immunoSEQ multiplex PCR; TCRdb keeps in-frame clones, though not all of them. This sample has some 330,000 clones; 70% to 90% occur once, and the top ten carry 1.5% to 2%. The V and J ends lost 3 bases and 6 bases, in that order; junction bases with no gene match: 8. The germline CDR1 and CDR2 sequences are MNHEY and SVGAGI. The CDR3 totals 16 residues. This record comes from a study of blood T cell repertoires in COVID-19. Overall study: Each recovered donor of Cohort 3 presented with two negative PCRs, clearance, or symptom resolution. Sources were T cells, B-cell-depleted T cells, or PBMCs; the material itself was cDNA or gDNA.

Cohort allocation depended upon clinical history that participants reported. Sequenced: PBMCs or T cells enriched from blood (not recorded which). The chain carries TRBV6-5 and TRBJ1-6; the match to TRBD1 covers 7 bases. This TCR was recovered from a man aged 35 to 55 in a cohort exposed to, infected with or recovered from COVID-19 (not recorded which). Written as DNA, the CDR3 is TGTGCCAGCAGTTATTCCGGGACAGCTGCTAATTCACCCCTCCACTTT. Its translation: CASSYSGTAANSPLHF.